The clone carrying this T cell receptor beta chain appeared a few times. Its antigen remains unidentified. The CDR3 sequence is 15 residues long. The V end was cut by 5 bases, the J end by 3 bases, with 16 bases between. Germline V gene lookup returns CDR1 MNHEY and CDR2 SMNVEV (reference sequence). Produced via immunoSEQ multiplex PCR; TCRdb's table is partial and in-frame only. The table shows approximately 2,300,000 clones, with 80% to 95% occurring only once. This sample stems from a study of shared clonotypes between healthy human individuals. Study-level information: Each donor contributed plates that comprised three CD4 naive, three CD4 memory, two CD8 naive and one CD8 memory. Study results and caveats: Generation probability values for non-shared clonotypes were lower than those for clonotypes shared by all four donors. The genetic and exposure-history diversity represented was limited by few donors.

The gene calls are TRBV27 and TRBJ1-2; a weak D match, TRBD1 (5 bases). The sample was naive CD4+ T cells from PBMCs. The subset here: CD45RA+ positively selected. The sequence came from a man between 18 and 35 years old in good health. Some clones in this sample may be carry-over from other donors' samples. This chain's CDR3 is CASSKGWEAYYGYTF. CDR3 bases: TGTGCCAGCAGTAAGGGGTGGGAGGCCTACTATGGCTACACCTTC.